This T cell receptor (beta chain) came from a study of blood T cell repertoires in COVID-19. Study background: Sources were T cells, B-cell-depleted T cells, or PBMCs; the material itself was cDNA or gDNA.

CDR1 is LGHNA, CDR2 YNFKEQ, per germline. The germline V and J ends were trimmed by 0 bases and 5 bases, with 13 bases remaining between them. This CDR3 contains 16 residues. Method: immunoSEQ multiplex PCR; TCRdb's copy keeps in-frame clones and lacks some. Of 160,000 or so clones in the sample, less than 90% are singletons; the top ten hold roughly 1.2%. The clonotype was recovered from a human donor with acute COVID-19. The donor label of this sample is uncertain. The genes are TRBV4-2 and TRBJ2-2; the D gene is possibly TRBD2 (6 bases). Sample: PBMCs or T cells enriched from blood (not recorded which). In DNA form, the CDR3 reads TGTGCCAGCAGCCAAGACCGGATACGGGAGACCGGGGAGCTGTTTTTT. It is translated as CASSQDRIRETGELFF.